This paragraph covers one T cell receptor (beta chain) sequence. This clonotype was observed at least ten times. Its specific antigen is unknown. One base away there is no much larger clone; base qualities are not given. The sample originates from a study of T-cell reconstitution after alpha-beta-depleted transplantation in children listed by TCRdb under 2016. Regarding the study in general: Using TCR repertoire profiling, the study quantitatively followed how T-cell immune reconstitution unfolded in children after TCRalphabeta/CD19-depleted allogeneic hematopoietic cell transplantation. What the study reported, not specific to this receptor: In some patients, high TCRbeta diversity at day 60 was attributed to recipient T cells and intrathymic progenitors that had survived conditioning. About two months after transplant, the apparently early recovery of alphabetaT-cell counts reportedly depended on just several hundred clones that had expanded rapidly and came from non-depleted graft cells. Over subsequent months, a decline in hyperexpanded clone frequencies was noted, and after one year, T-cell counts and TCRbeta diversity were mostly ascribed to newly produced T cells.

Taken with the paper, the label for treatment or condition translates to: allogeneic hematopoietic cell transplantation with graft depleted of TCRalphabeta T cells and CD19 B cells. Transplant recipients were children who received TCRalphabeta/CD19-depleted allogeneic hematopoietic cell grafts. Library creation used PCR. Sequencing instrument: Illumina HiSeq 2500. Molecular barcoding was employed in the preparation of TCR libraries, with unique molecular identifiers being used to normalize TCRbeta repertoire quantification. The public reads were quality trimmed at Q25 with fastp and then assembled into clones with MiXCR by TCRdb, keeping productive beta chains. CDR3 protein sequences are deduplicated, and each keeps its most common genes and DNA. The sample table contains over 450,000 distinct CDR3 sequences; only one count was recorded for over 9.5% of them. The ten largest clones represent 2% of the sample.

The TCR was taken from a child aged 2-15 years with inherited bone marrow failure, due to receive a stem cell transplant. Sequences were derived from PBMCs, sampled before TCRalphabeta/CD19-depleted stem cell transplant.

The DNA is TGTGCCAGCAGCTCGACTAGCGGGGCTTACACAGATACGCAGTATTTT. This sequence encodes CASSSTSGAYTDTQYF. The rearrangement combines TRBV7-2 with TRBJ2-3; a stretch of 11 junction bases matches TRBD2. CDR1 SGHTA and CDR2 FQGNSA are derived from the germline V gene. V ends up 4 bases short and J 2 bases short, with an unmatched junction base count of 5. Taken from cysteine to phenylalanine, the CDR3 has 16 residues. The only DNA kept is the CDR3, 48 bases in frame from the first base.